This T cell receptor (beta chain) was identified in a study of blood T cell repertoires in COVID-19 (dated by TCRdb to the early 2020s). About the full investigation: Samples covering the acute and convalescent phases of COVID-19 were provided by collaborators in the United States, Italy and Spain. The prospective study material was composed of cDNA or gDNA derived from T cells, B-cell-depleted T cells, or PBMCs. The dataset comprised deeply sampled blood TCRbeta repertoires from subjects exposed to, actively infected with, or recovered from COVID-19. A freely available public database, intended as a resource for researchers studying the immune response to SARS-CoV-2, is where the repertoires were released. The samples were drawn from two sources: the first 160 participants of the ongoing ImmuneRACE study, and over 950 subjects contributed by 6 global collaborators. A de-identified subject ID, COVID-19 status, age in years and sex were almost always included in the sample metadata. Where HLA class I and class II types were available, the types were taken from metadata supplied by the sample provider, not from assay-based typing. General conclusions and limits of the study: The quantity of clinical and demographic metadata differed by source and by participant and was supplied without curation.

TCRbeta CDR3 regions were amplified from genomic DNA by means of the immunoSEQ Assay, a bias-controlled multiplex PCR. In the paper's pipeline: Nucleated cell counts per sample were estimated from amplification of reference gene primers within the assay. To quantify the absolute abundance of each unique TCRbeta CDR3 rearrangement, sequence reads were collapsed and filtered. For each sample, productive Simpson clonality was calculated as the square root of Simpson's diversity index across productive rearrangements. TCRdb provides this immuneACCESS table in a form limited to in-frame rearrangements. Some clones are lacking; in checked studies, under half of them reflect an unresolved V gene, and why the rest are absent is not known. Clonal size and the V and J genes are those of that table, whereas D and trimming came from the DNA. This sample lists over 400,000 clones; about nine tenths were detected once. The ten largest clones take up around 1.4% of the sample.

At the junction V is shortened by 5 bases and J by 5 bases, with 12 bases in between. The germline V gene (reference sequence) specifies SEHNR as CDR1 and FQNEAQ as CDR2. Measured from the cysteine to the phenylalanine, the CDR3 is 14 residues long. Here the CDR3 DNA is all that survives: 42 bases in frame from base 1. The collaborating institutions used their own protocols to collect whole blood in K2EDTA tubes. For TCRbeta analysis, collaborators shipped samples as frozen whole blood, isolated PBMCs, or DNA extracted from either of those sample types. This clone appeared once. Its binding antigen is unknown. Qualities for individual bases were not recorded, and no much larger clone is one base off.

The sequenced material came from peripheral blood. The receptor was isolated from a woman aged 25 to 39 with active or convalescent COVID-19. The chain uses TRBV7-9 and TRBJ2-2; the D gene is perhaps TRBD2, on 7 matching bases. In nucleotides, the sequence is TGTGCCAGCAGCATACAGGGAGGGACCGGGGAGCTGTTTTTT. Its amino acids are CASSIQGGTGELFF.